The clone carrying this T cell receptor (beta chain) came up once. Its specificity is not known. Using immunoSEQ multiplex PCR, the repertoire was profiled, and TCRdb retains in-frame clones only, with some absent. The sample has tens of thousands of clones; roughly two thirds are singletons. The sample comes from a study of vaccination effects on CD4 cells after COVID-19. Findings of the study overall: Cross-reactivity with common cold coronaviruses was shown by only 1 of 255 vaccine-induced clones in healthy vaccinees.

The CDR3 is 16 residues long. The V and J ends lost 6 bases and 3 bases respectively, with 19 bases between them. Germline V lookup: CDR1 MGHRA, CDR2 YSYEKL. Following 10 days of culture, CD4+ T cells were isolated. This TCR derives from a human donor who received a COVID-19 vaccine. The chain employs TRBV4-1 and TRBJ2-3, with D maybe TRBD1 (6 bases). The source material was CD4+ T cells from PBMCs cultured without peptide, sampled before COVID-19 vaccination. In DNA form, the CDR3 reads TGCGCCAGCAGAGATACAGGGTTGGTGCTAACAGATACGCAGTATTTT. Its translation: CASRDTGLVLTDTQYF.